This T cell receptor (beta chain) originates from a study of regulatory T cells in long-lasting Graves disease. Germline V lookup: CDR1 SGHTS, CDR2 YDEGEE. This CDR3 comprises 15 residues. Trimming shortened V by 0 bases and J by 9 bases, and 18 bases separated the two germline ends. Time point defined: persistent/refractory GD, antithyroid drugs over 5 years with positive TRAb. RNA isolated from PBMCs was used to make the TCR library. With iRepertoire HTBI primers and Arm-PCR of CDR3 regions, TCR beta libraries were built. Each CDR3 protein is one row after TCRdb ran MiXCR on the multiplex PCR reads. The data contain fewer than 550,000 distinct CDR3 sequences, around a fifth of them singletons.

This sample comprised peripheral blood mononuclear cells (PBMCs), obtained when the disease was refractory, from a patient treated with antithyroid drugs. The receptor's source is a female donor with Graves disease. The J gene is TRBJ2-5, the V gene TRBV5-8; possibly TRBD2 for D (6 bases). The CDR3 here is CASSLAPSWGEAQYF. For the CDR3, the DNA is TGTGCCAGCAGCTTGGCCCCATCATGGGGGGAGGCCCAGTACTTC.